This T cell receptor (beta chain) comes out of a study of cytomegalovirus exposure and HLA in healthy donors (dated 2017 in TCRdb). For the study in its entirety: According to an earlier analysis of a few hundred of the donors, about 179 million T cells yielded roughly 110 million unique TCR beta sequences and roughly 280 Gb of sequence data. Roughly 300 gigabases of sequencing data and around 80 million unique TCR sequences made up an early release that covered over 550 HLA-typed donors. The genetic ancestry cluster associated with self-reported Caucasian donors included over 65% of the approximately 410 genotyped donors. The study was designed to test whether signatures of past pathogen exposure could be identified by cataloging public T cell receptors. The study used immunosequencing to profile the T cell repertoires of 600 to 850 subjects and linked those repertoires to cytomegalovirus serostatus. Along with the approximately 650-subject first cohort, a separate validation cohort of over a hundred different subjects was used. The study combined high-throughput TCR immunosequencing, statistical association of individual TCRs with disease status, and machine learning to predict cytomegalovirus infection status. A later analysis re-analyzed previously published TCR beta repertoires from 550 to 700 donors and added high-resolution HLA genotyping to study TCR occurrence patterns. In the later analysis, no new phenotypic data were used to find candidate immune exposures; instead, reliance was placed on TCR beta sequences and their occurrence across donors. In an earlier analysis of several hundred of the donors, high-throughput TCR beta sequencing was used to judge whether each TCR beta V gene segment behaved as functional or pseudogenic. Donor age, sex, ethnicity and CMV serostatus were compiled alongside the repertoire data. A later genetic analysis took genome-wide SNP genotypes for about three fifths of the 666 donors and used that subset as a discovery cohort. All discovery cohort repertoires had been generated using a single sequencing platform. Both class I and class II loci were covered by HLA typing, at four-digit resolution. Typing coverage varied by locus: roughly 629-630 donors for A, B, C, DRB1 and DQB1; 522 for DQA1; approximately 610 for DPA1; approximately 490 for DPB1. Four or five DR-DQ haplotypes were treated as single units for association and clustering because of strong linkage in the cohort. On average, around 240,000 unique TCR beta nucleotide sequences were sequenced per donor among 398 genotyped donors of the cohort, with roughly 18% of those sequences being non-productive. Summary of the overall study and its limitations: In a later analysis, HLA-associated TCR beta chains were found to be more clonally expanded and to have lower generation probabilities than equally common non-associated chains. A later analysis found that TCR association rates varied across HLA loci, with DRB1 alleles showing the most associated TCRs and HLA-C alleles the fewest. Strong co-occurrence of HLA alleles, especially DR and DQ, made assigning TCR associations to individual alleles difficult. An earlier analysis of 587 of the donors showed that most TCR beta V segments appeared in productive rearrangements either about 87% or about 30% of the time, which broadly matched IMGT annotations. The earlier analysis of about 600 of the donors excluded roughly 16 rarely observed V segments, including chromosome 9 orphons, because counts were too low. In a later analysis, most CMV-associated TCR beta chains were found to appear HLA-restricted, with HLA associations seemingly driven largely by CMV exposure. V-gene and J-gene trimming of TCR beta chains was associated with a missense DCLRE1C variant in a later genetic analysis, and the association was replicated in an independent cohort. Cytomegalovirus status was reported to be diagnosed by the classifier with high specificity and sensitivity in both the original and validation cohorts. Because HLA typing was unavailable for some donors at each locus, only the typed subset was used in association tests. Linkage disequilibrium might explain the correlated functional status among segregating V segments, but an unknown experimental factor could not be ruled out. In vitro tests confirmed that a few of the cytomegalovirus-associated TCR beta chains recognize cytomegalovirus antigens. Most TCR sequences were seen in very few donors, while some public TCRs were found in many individuals. A total of around 150 TCR beta chains were listed by the study as associated with cytomegalovirus. Some IMGT-functional V segments, including TRBV6-2 and TRBV6-3, could not be told apart with the 87-base-pair reads, so those segments were excluded. Several of the top co-occurrence clusters appeared to be linked to parvovirus B19, influenza, CMV and Epstein-Barr virus, according to a later analysis. Specific HLA alleles were associated with 15,000 to 20,000 TCR beta sequences at a false discovery rate of 0.05 in a later analysis. A further reported finding was that TCR beta sequences accurately predicted the HLA-A and HLA-B alleles for most subjects in the first cohort. The sequencing pipeline was judged likely to have produced a cluster of highly shared sequence variants as a technical artifact. The only immune exposure information available for the cohort was CMV serostatus. This cohort had only TCR beta chains sequenced, and the lack of alpha or paired-chain data limited which features could be detected. It was suggested by the authors that the approach could potentially be generalized to other disease states and immunological phenotypes. A later genetic analysis reported fewer N-insertions in productive TCRs among donors in an Asian-associated ancestry cluster than the roughly 700-donor mean. The presence/absence analyses assumed that sequencing depth was roughly uniform across donors, and that assumption may not be true.

The cohort was made up of 500 to 850 healthy bone marrow donors. At the time of sampling, all cohort members were nominally healthy, though unrecorded immune exposures were likely present. The donor tested CMV seronegative and was one of the 352 seronegative cohort members. Each donor provided a peripheral blood sample, and peripheral blood mononuclear cells were used for TCR beta sequencing. The Qiagen DNeasy Blood Extraction Kit was used to extract genomic DNA from the blood cell samples. A note on this clone: The antigen it recognizes is unknown. Base qualities are not at hand, and no much larger clone is one base apart.

Trimming takes 2 bases from V and 6 bases from J, and the germline ends sit 24 bases apart. The CDR3 holds 18 amino acids from the cysteine to the phenylalanine. Of the read, only the CDR3 DNA is kept; its 54 bases are in frame from base 1. Sequences MDHEN (CDR1) and SYDVKM (CDR2) are obtained from the germline V gene. The library was built by means of the immunoSEQ multiplex PCR assay. The multiplex PCR relied on a mix of 60 forward primers for TCR Vbeta segments and 13 reverse primers for TCR Jbeta segments. A multiplex PCR assay on genomic DNA amplified the CDR3 region of rearranged TCR beta genes. Amplified TCR beta libraries were sequenced as 87-base-pair reads on the Illumina HiSeq System. The published analysis was carried out like this. Across the 670 or so repertoires, a later analysis counted approximately 75 million unique TCR beta chains, roughly 11 million of which were shared by at least two donors. To remove PCR and sequencing errors, raw reads were error-corrected and collapsed into unique sequences using a nearest-neighbor algorithm that merged closely related sequences. CDR3 sequences were aligned to IMGT reference sequences to assign V, D and J gene segments. Each retained sequence needed at least a six-nucleotide match to both a V gene segment and a J gene segment. A rearrangement counted as productive if the CDR3 had no stop codons and remained in frame with V and J, and every other rearrangement counted as non-productive. CDR3 was defined by IMGT convention, running from the second conserved V-encoded cysteine to the conserved J-encoded phenylalanine. Sequences without an unambiguous match to a single V gene segment were excluded from the earlier analysis of about 600 of the donors. An earlier analysis of several hundred of the donors classified V segments as functional when productive rearrangements were above 56.7% and as segregating when the standard deviation between donors was above 5%. A statistical classification framework was built for diagnosing cytomegalovirus status from the catalog of TCR beta chain sequences. In a later analysis, V and J genes were assigned by comparing TCR nucleotide sequences against IMGT/GENE-DB human TR gene sequences. The TCRdist pipeline was used in a later analysis to assign CDR3 sequences and most-parsimonious VDJ recombination scenarios. A later analysis defined each TCR beta chain by its CDR3 amino acid sequence plus V-gene family, and excluded reads lacking a unique V-gene family. As a way to deal with suspected cross-contamination and a sequencing artifact, a later analysis dropped nearly 600 nucleotide sequences that were highly shared and had low generation probability. In a later analysis, a clonal expansion index for each public chain was calculated from normalized within-repertoire ranks of inferred template counts. In a later analysis, generation probabilities were computed using a VDJ recombination model fitted to out-of-frame rearrangements, and the results were checked against IGoR. A later analysis scored TCR-TCR, TCR-HLA and TCR-CMV co-occurrence with hypergeometric tests, applying a repertoire-size bias correction to TCR pairs. In a later analysis, false discovery rates were estimated by permuting HLA or CMV assignments 20 times. In a later analysis, co-occurring TCRs were grouped using DBSCAN, and TCRdist sequence similarity was added for clustering within HLA-allele-positive subsets. Co-occurrence clustering excluded repertoires with fewer than 30,000 or more than 120,000 public chains, plus five with anomalous nucleotide sharing. Sourced from immuneACCESS, this table was stored by TCRdb with only in-frame sequences that have V and J called. A share of the clones is absent; for the studies checked, an unresolved V gene accounts for under half, and the remainder has no known explanation. The V and J calls and the clone size are those of that table, but D and trimming were determined from the DNA. Counted in this sample were 150,000 to 200,000 clones; roughly 84% of them appeared once. The biggest ten clones account for over 1.5% of the sample.

Recombination linked TRBV28 to TRBJ2-3; matching of 5 bases hints at TRBD2 as the D gene. The specimen sequenced was PBMCs. The TCR was taken from a woman younger than 30 in good health and CMV-seronegative. The DNA sequence reads TGTGCCAGCAGTTTACAGGTTAGGCCCATCCCGGGGAAGGATACGCAGTATTTT. It is translated as CASSLQVRPIPGKDTQYF.